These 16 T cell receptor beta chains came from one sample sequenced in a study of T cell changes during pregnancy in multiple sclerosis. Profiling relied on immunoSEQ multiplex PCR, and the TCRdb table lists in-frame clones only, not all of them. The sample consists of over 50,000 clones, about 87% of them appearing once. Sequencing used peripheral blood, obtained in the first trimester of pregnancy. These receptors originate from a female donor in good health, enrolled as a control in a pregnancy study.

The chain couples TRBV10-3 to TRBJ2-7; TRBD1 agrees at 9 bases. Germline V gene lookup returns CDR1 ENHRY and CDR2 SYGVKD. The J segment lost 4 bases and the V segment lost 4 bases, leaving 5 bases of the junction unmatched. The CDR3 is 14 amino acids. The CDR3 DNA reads TGTGCCATCAGTGGGACAGGGGAAGGGTACGAGCAGTACTTC. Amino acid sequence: CAISGTGEGYEQYF.

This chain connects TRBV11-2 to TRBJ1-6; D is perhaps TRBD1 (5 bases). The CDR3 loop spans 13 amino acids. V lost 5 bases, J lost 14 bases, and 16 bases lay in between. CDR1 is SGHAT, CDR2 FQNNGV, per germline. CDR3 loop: CASSPGEGISLHF. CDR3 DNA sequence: TGTGCCAGCAGCCCGGGAGAGGGGATATCCCTCCACTTT.

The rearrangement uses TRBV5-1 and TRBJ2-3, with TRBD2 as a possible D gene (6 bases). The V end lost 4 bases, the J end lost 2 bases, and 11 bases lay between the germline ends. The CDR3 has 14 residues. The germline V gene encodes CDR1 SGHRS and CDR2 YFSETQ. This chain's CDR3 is CASSGGGNTDTQYF. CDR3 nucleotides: TGCGCCAGCAGCGGGGGAGGCAACACAGATACGCAGTATTTT.

DNA of the CDR3: TGCAGCGCTGGGCTATCGTCCTACGAGCAGTACTTC. Translation: CSAGLSSYEQYF. V and J are TRBV29-1 and TRBJ2-7; no clear D gene. The CDR3 runs 12 residues. The germline CDR1 and CDR2 sequences are SQVTM and ANQGSEA. The V end was cut by 7 bases, the J end by 1 base, with 11 bases between.

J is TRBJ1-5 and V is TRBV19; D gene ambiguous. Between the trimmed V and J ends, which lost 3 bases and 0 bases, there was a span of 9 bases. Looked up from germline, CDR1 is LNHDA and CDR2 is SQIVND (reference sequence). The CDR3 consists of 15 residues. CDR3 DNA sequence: TGTGCCAGTAGTATTTGGCAAAATAGCAATCAGCCCCAGCATTTT. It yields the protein CASSIWQNSNQPQHF. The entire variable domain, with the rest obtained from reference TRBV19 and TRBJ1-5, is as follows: DGGITQSPKYLFRKEGQNVTLSCEQNLNHDAMYWYRQDPGQGLRLIYYSQIVNDFQKGDIAEGYSVSREKKESFPLTVTSAQKNPTAFYLCASSIWQNSNQPQHFGDGTRLSIL.

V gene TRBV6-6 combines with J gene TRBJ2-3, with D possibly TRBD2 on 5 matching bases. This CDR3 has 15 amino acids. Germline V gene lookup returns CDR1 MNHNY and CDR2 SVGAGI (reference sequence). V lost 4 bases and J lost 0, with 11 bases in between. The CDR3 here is CASSSLAISTDTQYF. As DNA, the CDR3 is TGTGCCAGCAGTTCTCTAGCTATTAGCACAGATACGCAGTATTTT.

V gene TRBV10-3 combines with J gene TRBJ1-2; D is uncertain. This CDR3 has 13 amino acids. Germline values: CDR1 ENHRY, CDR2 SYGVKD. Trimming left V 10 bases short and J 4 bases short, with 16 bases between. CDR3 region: CANSGPPGYGYTF. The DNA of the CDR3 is TGTGCCAACTCCGGTCCGCCGGGCTATGGCTACACCTTC.

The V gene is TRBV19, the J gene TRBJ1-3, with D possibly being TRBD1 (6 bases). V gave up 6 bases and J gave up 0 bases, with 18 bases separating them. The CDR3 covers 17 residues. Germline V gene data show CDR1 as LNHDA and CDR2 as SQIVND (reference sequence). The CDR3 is CASSRYDTGSSGNTIYF. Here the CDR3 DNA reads TGTGCCAGTAGCCGTTATGATACAGGGAGCTCTGGAAACACCATATATTTT.

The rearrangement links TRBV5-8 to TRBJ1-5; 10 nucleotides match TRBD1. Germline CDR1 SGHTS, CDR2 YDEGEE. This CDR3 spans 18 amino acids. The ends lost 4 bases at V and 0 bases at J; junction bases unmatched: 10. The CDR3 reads CASSPGTGAPYSNQPQHF. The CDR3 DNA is TGTGCCAGCAGCCCGGGGACAGGGGCCCCATATAGCAATCAGCCCCAGCATTTT.

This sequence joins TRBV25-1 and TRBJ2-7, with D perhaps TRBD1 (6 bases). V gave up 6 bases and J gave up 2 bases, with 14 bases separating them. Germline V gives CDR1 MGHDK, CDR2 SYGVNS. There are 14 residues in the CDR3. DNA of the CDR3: TGTGCCAGCAGCCTGGAGACAGGCGCCTACGAGCAGTACTTC. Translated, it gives CASSLETGAYEQYF.

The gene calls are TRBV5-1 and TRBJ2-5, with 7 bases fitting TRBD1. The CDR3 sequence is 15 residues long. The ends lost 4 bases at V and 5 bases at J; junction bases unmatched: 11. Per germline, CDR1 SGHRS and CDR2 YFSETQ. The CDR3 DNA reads TGCGCCAGCAGCCCAAACAGGGGTGCATGGGAGACCCAGTACTTC. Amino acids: CASSPNRGAWETQYF.

The CDR3 nucleotides are TGTGCCAGCAGTTTTCGACTAGCGGAAAACATTCAGTACTTC. Amino acid sequence: CASSFRLAENIQYF. The chain joins TRBV13 to TRBJ2-4; 9 bases fit TRBD2. This CDR3 spans 14 amino acids. Germline V CDR1 and CDR2: PRHDT, FYEKMQ (reference sequence). Germline trimming cut 6 bases from V and 5 bases from J; bases unmatched to any gene: 5.

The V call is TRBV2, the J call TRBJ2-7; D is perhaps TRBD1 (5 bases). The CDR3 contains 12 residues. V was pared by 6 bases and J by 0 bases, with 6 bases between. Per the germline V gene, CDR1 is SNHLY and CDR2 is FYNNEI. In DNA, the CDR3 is TGTGCCAGCAGGGGGCCCTCCTACGAGCAGTACTTC. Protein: CASRGPSYEQYF.

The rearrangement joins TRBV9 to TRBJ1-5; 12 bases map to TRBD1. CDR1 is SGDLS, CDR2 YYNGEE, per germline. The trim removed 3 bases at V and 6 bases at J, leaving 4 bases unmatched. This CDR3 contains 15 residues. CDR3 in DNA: TGTGCCAGCAGCGCCGGGACAGGGGGCAGTCAGCCCCAGCATTTT. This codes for CASSAGTGGSQPQHF.

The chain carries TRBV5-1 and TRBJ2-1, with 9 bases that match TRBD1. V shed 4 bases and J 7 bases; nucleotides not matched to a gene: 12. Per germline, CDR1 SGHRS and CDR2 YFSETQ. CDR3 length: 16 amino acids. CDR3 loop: CASSKDLQGAQNEQFF. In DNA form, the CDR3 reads TGCGCCAGCAGCAAAGATCTACAGGGGGCACAAAATGAGCAGTTCTTC.

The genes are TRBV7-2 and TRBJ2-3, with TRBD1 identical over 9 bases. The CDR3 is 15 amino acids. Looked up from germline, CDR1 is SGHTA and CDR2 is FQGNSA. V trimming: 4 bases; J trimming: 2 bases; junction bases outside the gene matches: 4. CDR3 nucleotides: TGTGCCAGCAGCTCAAACAGGGGGCTCACAGATACGCAGTATTTT. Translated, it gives CASSSNRGLTDTQYF. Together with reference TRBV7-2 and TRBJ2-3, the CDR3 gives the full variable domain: GAGVSQSPSNKVTEKGKDVELRCDPISGHTALYWYRQSLGQGLEFLIYFQGNSAPDKSGLPSDRFSAERTGGSVSTLTIQRTQQEDSAVYLCASSSNRGLTDTQYFGPGTRLTVL.